This TCR beta chain was recovered during a study of blood T cell repertoires in COVID-19. From germline, CDR1 is ENHRY and CDR2 SYGVKD. The CDR3 is 13 residues long. The V gene lost 4 bases and the J gene lost 3 bases, with 9 bases spanning the gap. This clone was found a few times. The data were produced by immunoSEQ multiplex PCR, yet TCRdb's version contains in-frame clones alone and is incomplete. The sample holds hundreds of thousands of clones; 75% to 90% are singletons and the top ten take under 2.5%. This sequence was found in a woman aged 18-29 years who had recovered from COVID-19. The V gene is TRBV10-3, the J gene TRBJ1-1; D call uncertain. Material for sequencing was PBMCs or T cells enriched from blood (not recorded which). The CDR3 DNA is TGTGCCATCAGTGGAGGTCCCGACACTGAAGCTTTCTTT. Amino acids: CAISGGPDTEAFF.